The TCR beta chain described here comes from a study of blood T cell repertoires in COVID-19. Study information: From the United States, Italy and Spain came samples of acute and convalescent COVID-19. In each case, the material was cDNA or gDNA derived from T cells, B-cell-depleted T cells, or PBMCs.

Study processing details: Amplification of reference gene primers was used by the study to estimate nucleated cell counts. Clones were read by immunoSEQ multiplex PCR, and TCRdb kept only the in-frame ones, dropping some. Clone size and the V and J calls come from that table; the DNA yielded D and trimming. Of roughly 250,000 clones listed, 80% to 90% are singletons. This CDR3 has 16 amino acids. Germline V gives CDR1 MGHRA, CDR2 YSYEKL. The germline V and J ends were trimmed by 0 bases and 5 bases, with 14 bases remaining between them. The V and J genes are TRBV4-1 and TRBJ1-5, with D possibly TRBD1 on 6 matching bases. The sequenced material came from peripheral blood. The source of this sequence is a woman in her 70s with acute or convalescent COVID-19. DNA for the CDR3: TGCGCCAGCAGCCAAGAGGAGGGGGGGGCTTATCAGCCCCAGCATTTT. Protein: CASSQEEGGAYQPQHF.